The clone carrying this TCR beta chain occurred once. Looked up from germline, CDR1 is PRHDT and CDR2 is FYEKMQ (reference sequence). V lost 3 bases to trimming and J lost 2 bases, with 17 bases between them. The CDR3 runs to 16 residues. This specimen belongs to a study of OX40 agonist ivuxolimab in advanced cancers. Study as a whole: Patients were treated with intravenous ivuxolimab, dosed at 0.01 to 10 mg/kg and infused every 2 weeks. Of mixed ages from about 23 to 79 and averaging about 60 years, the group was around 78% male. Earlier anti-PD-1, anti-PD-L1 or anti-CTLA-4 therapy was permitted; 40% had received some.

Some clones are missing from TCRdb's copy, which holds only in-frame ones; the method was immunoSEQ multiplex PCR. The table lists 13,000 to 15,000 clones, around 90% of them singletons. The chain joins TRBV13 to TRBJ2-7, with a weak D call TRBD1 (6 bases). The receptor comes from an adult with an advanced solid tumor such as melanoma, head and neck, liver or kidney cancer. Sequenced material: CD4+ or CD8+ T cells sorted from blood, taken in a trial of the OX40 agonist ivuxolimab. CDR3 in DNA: TGTGCCAGCAGCTTCTCACAGGGCGCCTTGACCTACGAGCAGTACTTC. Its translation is CASSFSQGALTYEQYF.